The rows below give T cell receptor beta chains drawn from one sample of a study of T-cell memory formation after mild COVID-19. TCRdb fed the 5' RACE reads into MiXCR, producing one record per CDR3 protein. The table records about 49,000 distinct CDR3 sequences, over 6.5% of them present only once. What was sequenced was PBMCs or a T cell subset sorted from them (not recorded which). These receptor sequences come from a man younger than 30 who had mild COVID-19 (a few samples of this study predate the infection). Cell type and time point are not known. Each CDR3 is given with its conserved first and last residue. The D gene is left open where the match is weak. Part of the rows lack a size; the others show once, few, many or a class for expanded clones.

j_call | clone_size | d_call | v_call | cdr3_nt | cdr3_aa
TRBJ2-2 | . | . | TRBV5-1 | TGCGCCAGCAGCGGGGGGTTACAGACGATCACCGGGGAGCTGTTTTTT | CASSGGLQTITGELFF
TRBJ2-2 | . | TRBD2 | TRBV9 | TGTGCCAGCAGCGAGGGACTAGCGGGGGTGCGTGGGGAGCTGTTTTTT | CASSEGLAGVRGELFF
TRBJ1-2 | few | . | TRBV2 | TGTGCCAGCAGTGACCAGGGGACCAACTATGGCTACACCTTC | CASSDQGTNYGYTF
TRBJ2-6 | few | . | TRBV6-6 | TGTGCCAGCAGTCTCACAGGGGCCAACGTCCTGACTTTC | CASSLTGANVLTF
TRBJ1-2 | . | TRBD1 | TRBV6-5 | TGTGCCAGCAGTTACACAGGGACAGGGTATGGCTACACCTTC | CASSYTGTGYGYTF
TRBJ2-3 | many | . | TRBV7-6 | TGTGCCAGCAGCTCAGAGGCAGATACGCAGTATTTT | CASSSEADTQYF
TRBJ2-3 | many | TRBD2 | TRBV12-3/TRBV12-4 | TGTGCCAGCACACGAGCGGGGGGAGATACGCAGTATTTT | CASTRAGGDTQYF
TRBJ1-2 | many | . | TRBV29-1 | TGCAGCGGCCTACAGGGCCCTAGTGGCTACACCTTC | CSGLQGPSGYTF
TRBJ1-4 | . | . | TRBV12-3/TRBV12-4 | TGTGCCAGCAGACCTACAGGGAGCGCGGGCAATGAAAAACTGTTTTTT | CASRPTGSAGNEKLFF
TRBJ2-3 | few | . | TRBV7-2 | TGTGCCAGCAGCTTGGACCGGACAGATACGCAGTATTTT | CASSLDRTDTQYF
TRBJ2-2 | few | TRBD1 | TRBV5-1 | TGCGCCAGCTATCGAACATCCGGGACAGGGAGCACCGGGGAGCTGTTTTTT | CASYRTSGTGSTGELFF
TRBJ1-3 | . | TRBD1 | TRBV29-1 | TGCAGCGTCGGGGGACAGAACTCTGGAAACACCATATATTTT | CSVGGQNSGNTIYF
TRBJ1-5 | many | . | TRBV7-2 | TGTGCCAGCAGCTGGGTCAACAATCAGCCCCAGCATTTT | CASSWVNNQPQHF
TRBJ2-4 | . | TRBD1 | TRBV5-1 | TGCGCCAGCAGCAGCTCAGGGGGCTTGGAAATGAACATTCAGTACTTC | CASSSSGGLEMNIQYF
TRBJ1-4 | . | TRBD1 | TRBV15 | TGTGCCACCAGCAGCCCGGGACAGGGAACAACTAATGAAAAACTGTTTTTT | CATSSPGQGTTNEKLFF
TRBJ2-3 | few | TRBD2 | TRBV4-3 | TGCGCCAGCAGCCAAGAAGTCGGGACTAGCGGGGAAGATACGCAGTATTTT | CASSQEVGTSGEDTQYF
TRBJ2-3 | . | TRBD2 | TRBV5-4 | TGTGCCAGCAGCTTGGCCAAACGGGGGGACACAGATACGCAGTATTTT | CASSLAKRGDTDTQYF
TRBJ2-1 | . | TRBD2 | TRBV14 | TGTGCCAGCAGTTACATCACGGGGGGGCGATACAACAATGAGCAGTTCTTC | CASSYITGGRYNNEQFF
TRBJ2-2 | . | . | TRBV6-1 | TGTGCCAGCGGGAATTCGGTCACCGGGGAGCTGTTTTTT | CASGNSVTGELFF
TRBJ2-5 | many | TRBD1 | TRBV7-2 | TGTGCCAGCAGCAACAGGGGGGCGCAAGAGACCCAGTACTTC | CASSNRGAQETQYF
TRBJ2-1 | . | . | TRBV7-2 | TGTGCCAGCAGCTTCACGGTCGGTTTCAATGAGCAGTTCTTC | CASSFTVGFNEQFF
TRBJ2-4 | many | TRBD1 | TRBV28 | TGTGCCAGCAGTGGGGCCGGGACAGGGTTGGCCAAAAACATTCAGTACTTC | CASSGAGTGLAKNIQYF
TRBJ2-1 | many | . | TRBV5-4 | TGTGCCAGCAGCCGGGCCTCGGTAGGTGGCGATGAGCAGTTCTTC | CASSRASVGGDEQFF
TRBJ2-5 | . | TRBD2 | TRBV11-2 | TGTGCCAGCGGCCGGGGGGGGGGCCGCCAAGAGACCCAGTACTTC | CASGRGGGRQETQYF
TRBJ1-6 | few | . | TRBV27 | TGTGCCAGCAGTTTTGGAGGGCATACGGGTTCACCCCTCCACTTT | CASSFGGHTGSPLHF
TRBJ2-3 | . | TRBD2 | TRBV4-1 | TGCGCCAGCAGCCAAAGTCCTAGCGGGGGCGACACAGATACGCAGTATTTT | CASSQSPSGGDTDTQYF
TRBJ2-5 | many | . | TRBV2 | TGTGCCAGCAGTGAAGCGGGGGCAGAAGAGAGCTTC | CASSEAGAEESF
TRBJ1-5 | few | . | TRBV20-1 | TGCAGTGCTGGAGGGGGGTATAGCAATCAGCCCCAGCATTTT | CSAGGGYSNQPQHF
TRBJ2-5 | many | . | TRBV12-3/TRBV12-4 | TGTGCCAGCAGTTCAAATAGCGTGGAGACCCAGTACTTC | CASSSNSVETQYF
TRBJ1-1 | many | . | TRBV5-1 | TGCGCCAGCAGCTTAAAGTTGGACACTGAAGCTTTCTTT | CASSLKLDTEAFF
TRBJ2-3 | . | TRBD1 | TRBV10-3 | TGTGCCATCAGTGAGTCGATAGGAAGGGGGCGGAGAGATACGCAGTATTTT | CAISESIGRGRRDTQYF
TRBJ1-1 | few | . | TRBV7-9 | TGTGCCAGCAGCGCGACAGTTTCGAACACTGAAGCTTTCTTT | CASSATVSNTEAFF
TRBJ2-7 | . | . | TRBV5-1 | TGCGCCAGCAGCTTGGGCACGACCTACGAGCAGTACTTC | CASSLGTTYEQYF
TRBJ1-1 | many | . | TRBV12-3/TRBV12-4 | TGTGCCAGCAGTTTCCCGGGGAGCAACACTGAAGCTTTCTTT | CASSFPGSNTEAFF
TRBJ1-5 | few | . | TRBV29-1 | TGCAGCGTTGAAGAAATAGAGGGATGGCCCCAGCATTTT | CSVEEIEGWPQHF
TRBJ2-7 | many | . | TRBV5-1 | TGCGCCAGCAGCTTGCCGGACAGTAGCGAGCAGTACTTC | CASSLPDSSEQYF
TRBJ2-1 | . | TRBD2 | TRBV7-2 | TGTGCCAGCAGCTTATCTAGCGGGAGGGGGAGTGAGCAGTTCTTC | CASSLSSGRGSEQFF
TRBJ2-2 | many | TRBD2 | TRBV12-3/TRBV12-4 | TGTGCCAGCAGGACTAGCGGCTCGAACACCGGGGAGCTGTTTTTT | CASRTSGSNTGELFF
TRBJ2-7 | . | . | TRBV20-1 | TGCAGTGCTAGACCCGCGGGTATAACCTACGAGCAGTACTTC | CSARPAGITYEQYF
TRBJ2-3 | . | . | TRBV30 | TGTGCCTGGAGTACTAGCACAGATACGCAGTATTTT | CAWSTSTDTQYF
TRBJ2-3 | . | . | TRBV4-1 | TGCGCCAGCAGCCAAGAGGCCAGCCCTAGCACAGATACGCAGTATTTT | CASSQEASPSTDTQYF
TRBJ2-3 | . | TRBD2 | TRBV11-3 | TGTGCCAGCAGCCCGAACAAGCGGGGGGCGACAGATACGCAGTATTTT | CASSPNKRGATDTQYF
TRBJ1-4 | . | . | TRBV4-3 | TGCGCCAGCAGCCAAGTCTTTGGTGAAAAACTGTTTTTT | CASSQVFGEKLFF
TRBJ1-2 | . | . | TRBV21-1 | TGTGCCAGCAGCAAATCTTCGCAGATCTATGGCTACACCTTC | CASSKSSQIYGYTF
TRBJ2-5 | . | . | TRBV5-8 | TGTGCCAGCAGCTTCACGGGAAAGGAGACCCAGTACTTC | CASSFTGKETQYF
TRBJ1-2 | . | TRBD1 | TRBV12-3/TRBV12-4 | TGTGCCAGCAGTTTAAGGGGGCTAGGGGGCTACACCTTC | CASSLRGLGGYTF
TRBJ2-3 | . | . | TRBV19 | TGTGCCAGTCGACAGGGAGGGGATACGCAGTATTTT | CASRQGGDTQYF
TRBJ2-2 | . | TRBD1 | TRBV28 | TGTGCCAGCAGCCAGGGGGCGCGAGGTGGAACCGGGGAGCTGTTTTTT | CASSQGARGGTGELFF
TRBJ1-2 | few | . | TRBV6-1 | TGTGCCAGCAAGGGGATCGGCTACACCTTC | CASKGIGYTF
TRBJ2-1 | many | TRBD2 | TRBV5-4 | TGTGCCAGCAGCCCCACTAGCGGCCACAATGAGCAGTTCTTC | CASSPTSGHNEQFF
TRBJ2-2 | many | TRBD2 | TRBV6-5 | TGTGCCAGCAGTGGGAGGCTAGCGGGAGACACCGGGGAGCTGTTTTTT | CASSGRLAGDTGELFF
TRBJ2-6 | few | . | TRBV6-5 | TGTGCCAGCAGTTACGACAGTTCTGGGGCCAACGTCCTGACTTTC | CASSYDSSGANVLTF
TRBJ2-1 | many | TRBD1 | TRBV11-3 | TGTGCCAGCAGCTCCATCGACAGGGGTGAATTGAATGAGCAGTTCTTC | CASSSIDRGELNEQFF
TRBJ1-2 | few | . | TRBV15 | TGTGCCACCGCTGGACAGCGCGCTAACTATGGCTACACCTTC | CATAGQRANYGYTF
TRBJ2-5 | many | . | TRBV5-1 | TGCGCCAGCAGCTTGGAGGTGGGATCGGAGACCCAGTACTTC | CASSLEVGSETQYF
TRBJ2-3 | few | . | TRBV9 | TGTGCCAGCGGGTCAGATACGCAGTATTTT | CASGSDTQYF
TRBJ2-1 | . | . | TRBV6-6 | TGTGCCAGCAGTTACTCAGGGCCCGATGAGCAGTTCTTC | CASSYSGPDEQFF
TRBJ1-5 | . | . | TRBV5-1 | TGCGCCAGCAGCTTTGGGGGGCTTAGCAATCAGCCCCAGCATTTT | CASSFGGLSNQPQHF
TRBJ2-1 | . | . | TRBV7-3 | TGTGCCAGCAGCTTTGAGGGGGGCAGCTACAATGAGCAGTTCTTC | CASSFEGGSYNEQFF